This entry describes one T cell receptor (beta chain). Its target is not known. J lost 0 bases, V lost 1 base, and 4 bases had no gene match. The CDR3 is 17 residues long. Germline CDR1 reads SGDLS; CDR2 reads YYNGEE. This sample is drawn from a study of cytomegalovirus exposure and HLA in healthy donors. General observations from the study: Most TCR sequences were seen very rarely across donors, but some public TCRs occurred in many. There were a few CMV-associated chains whose specificity for CMV antigens was confirmed in vitro.

This table comes from immunoSEQ multiplex PCR, and its TCRdb copy is limited to in-frame clones, with some not included. The table records approximately 90,000 clones, 95% to 98% of them present only once. Among the 100 to 150 subjects of the validation cohort, separate from the 666-subject first cohort, were the donors. The receptor comes from a man between 18 and 35 years old in good health and CMV-seronegative. What was sequenced was PBMCs. The chain links TRBV9 to TRBJ2-1; 10 bases align to TRBD2. CDR3 bases: TGTGCCAGCAGCGTAAGTAGCGGGGGGAGCTCCTACAATGAGCAGTTCTTC. Residues: CASSVSSGGSSYNEQFF.